This TCR beta chain derives from a study of blood T cell repertoires in COVID-19. Study overall: Both acute and convalescent COVID-19 samples were obtained from the United States, Italy and Spain. Sample material is recorded as cDNA or gDNA derived from T cells, B-cell-depleted T cells, or PBMCs.

The CDR3 has 14 amino acids. With V trimmed by 6 bases and J by 3 bases, 7 bases remained unmatched. Germline V gene lookup returns CDR1 LNHDA and CDR2 SQIVND (reference sequence). The assay was immunoSEQ multiplex PCR, and TCRdb's table has in-frame clones only and misses some. Of 240,000 or so clones listed, approximately 84% are singletons. V and J are TRBV19 and TRBJ1-2, with TRBD1 matching over 7 bases. This clonotype was obtained from a woman of 80 years or more with acute or convalescent COVID-19. The sequenced sample was peripheral blood. The CDR3, as DNA: TGTGCCAGTAGGCTACAGGGGTCGGACTATGGCTACACCTTC. This codes for CASRLQGSDYGYTF.